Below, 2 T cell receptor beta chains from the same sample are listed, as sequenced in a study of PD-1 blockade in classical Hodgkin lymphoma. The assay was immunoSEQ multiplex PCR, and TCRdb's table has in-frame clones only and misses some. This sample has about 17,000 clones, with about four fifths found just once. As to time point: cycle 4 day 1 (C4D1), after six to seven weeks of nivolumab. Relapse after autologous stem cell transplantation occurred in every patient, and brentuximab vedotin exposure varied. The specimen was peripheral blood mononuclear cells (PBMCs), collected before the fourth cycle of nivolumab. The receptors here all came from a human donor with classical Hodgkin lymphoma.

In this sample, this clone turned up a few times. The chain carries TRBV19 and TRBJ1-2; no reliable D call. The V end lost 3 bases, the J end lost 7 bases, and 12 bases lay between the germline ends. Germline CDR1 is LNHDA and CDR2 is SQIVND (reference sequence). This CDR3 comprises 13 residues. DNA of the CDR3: TGTGCCAGTAGTATGGCAGTGGTTGGTGGCTACACCTTC. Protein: CASSMAVVGGYTF.

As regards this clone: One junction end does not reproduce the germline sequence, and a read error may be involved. CDR3 bases: TGTGCCAGCAGCCTAGATAGCGAGGGCTACACCTTC. It codes for CASSLDSEGYTF. The genes are TRBV11-2 and TRBJ1-2; no definite D call. CDR3 length: 12 amino acids. The V gene's germline CDR1 is SGHAT and CDR2 FQNNGV. Full variable domain (outside the CDR3, taken from reference TRBV11-2 and TRBJ1-2): EAGVAQSPRYKIIEKRQSVAFWCNPISGHATLYWYQQILGQGPKLLIQFQNNGVVDDSQLPKDRFSAERLKGVDSTLKIQPAKLEDSAVYLCASSLDSEGYTFGSGTRLTVV.